The 30 T cell receptor beta chains below all came from one sample that was sequenced in a study of cytomegalovirus exposure and HLA in healthy donors. PCR primers comprised 60 Vbeta and 13 Jbeta primers. TCRdb's copy holds only in-frame clones and misses some; the assay was immunoSEQ multiplex PCR. Among fewer than 250,000 clones listed, roughly 82% were seen once. Sample: PBMCs. The receptors here all came from a man between 35 and 55 years old in good health and CMV-seropositive.

The chain links TRBV27 to TRBJ1-2; D call uncertain. The CDR3 is made up of 13 amino acids. CDR1 and CDR2 from the germline V gene are MNHEY and SMNVEV (reference sequence). V was clipped by 4 bases and J by 3 bases, with 9 bases between them. The CDR3 coding sequence is TGTGCCAGCAGTTCAGGCAGGTACTATGGCTACACCTTC. Translating it yields CASSSGRYYGYTF.

This clone appeared once. CDR3 sequence reads: CASSPRQALYNEQFF. CDR3 coding DNA: TGTGCCAGCAGCCCCCGACAGGCCCTCTACAATGAGCAGTTCTTC. The chain carries TRBV14 and TRBJ2-1, with D possibly TRBD1 on 6 matching bases. The CDR3 consists of 15 residues. Germline CDR1 and CDR2: SGHDN and FVKESK. Between the trimmed V and J ends, which lost 4 bases and 3 bases, there was a span of 13 bases.

V is TRBV7-9 and J is TRBJ1-2, with TRBD1 as a possible D gene (5 bases). The CDR3 is 14 residues long. Trimming removed 5 bases at V and 8 bases at J, with 18 bases between. CDR1 SEHNR and CDR2 FQNEAQ come from the germline V gene (reference sequence). In DNA, the CDR3 is TGTGCCAGCAGCCGGGGGGTCAACGTATGGGGCTACACCTTC. This gives the protein CASSRGVNVWGYTF.

The sample holds a few counts of this clone. This sequence joins TRBV9 and TRBJ2-1, with D possibly TRBD2 on 6 matching bases. This CDR3 contains 15 residues. V was pared by 0 bases and J by 2 bases, with 9 bases between. Germline V gene lookup returns CDR1 SGDLS and CDR2 YYNGEE. The CDR3 reads CASSVDGRTYNEQFF. Here the CDR3 DNA reads TGTGCCAGCAGCGTAGACGGGAGAACCTACAATGAGCAGTTCTTC. Full variable domain (remainder filled in from reference TRBV9 and TRBJ2-1): DSGVTQTPKHLITATGQRVTLRCSPRSGDLSVYWYQQSLDQGLQFLIQYYNGEERAKGNILERFSAQQFPDLHSELNLSSLELGDSALYFCASSVDGRTYNEQFFGPGTRLTVL.

This clone was counted a single time. This chain joins TRBV11-1 and TRBJ2-7, with a possible D match to TRBD2 (7 bases). This CDR3 is built from 15 residues. Germline CDR1 SGHAT, CDR2 FQDESV (reference sequence). Trimming pared 5 bases from V and 2 bases from J, leaving 16 bases between. CDR3 sequence: CASSPPRGGAYEQYF. The DNA for the CDR3 is TGTGCCAGCAGCCCCCCTAGGGGGGGGGCCTACGAGCAGTACTTC.

The rearrangement uses TRBV29-1 and TRBJ2-1, with D unclear. The germline gives CDR1 SQVTM, CDR2 ANQGSEA. V was trimmed by 5 bases and J by 2 bases, leaving 16 bases between them. The length of the CDR3 is 15 residues. Here the CDR3 reads CSVLRTANPYNEQFF. The DNA for the CDR3 is TGCAGCGTTCTTCGCACTGCTAACCCCTACAATGAGCAGTTCTTC.

The V and J genes are TRBV2 and TRBJ2-7; 8 bases match TRBD1. This CDR3 is built from 14 residues. Germline loops: CDR1 SNHLY, CDR2 FYNNEI. V shed 4 bases and J 3 bases; nucleotides not matched to a gene: 5. The CDR3 bases are TGTGCCAGCAGTGCCGGACAGGGTATCTACGAGCAGTACTTC. Translating it yields CASSAGQGIYEQYF. Based on the CDR3 plus reference TRBV2 and TRBJ2-7, the full variable domain is EPEVTQTPSHQVTQMGQEVILRCVPISNHLYFYWYRQILGQKVEFLVSFYNNEISEKSEIFDDQFSVERPDGSNFTLKIRSTKLEDSAMYFCASSAGQGIYEQYFGPGTRLTVT.

The V gene is TRBV5-1, the J gene TRBJ1-1, with 7 bases matching TRBD1. Per germline, CDR1 SGHRS and CDR2 YFSETQ. The CDR3 length is 17 residues. With V trimmed by 0 bases and J by 1 base, 9 bases remained unmatched. This chain's CDR3 is CASSLVSARTGNTEAFF. As DNA, the CDR3 is TGCGCCAGCAGCTTGGTGTCGGCCAGGACAGGGAACACTGAAGCTTTCTTT.

The chain has TRBV2 and TRBJ2-7, with 11 bases matching TRBD2. After removal of 11 bases from V and 0 bases from J, the junction contained 12 bases not matched to a gene. The CDR3 extends over 16 amino acids. The germline V gene has CDR1 SNHLY and CDR2 FYNNEI. The CDR3, as DNA: TGTGCCGCCAAATCCGGGACTAGCGGTAGCTCCTACGAGCAGTACTTC. It encodes CAAKSGTSGSSYEQYF.

This sequence joins TRBV19 and TRBJ2-7; a possible D gene is TRBD1 (6 bases). CDR1 is LNHDA and CDR2 is SQIVND in the germline V gene (reference sequence). The CDR3 runs to 15 residues. Trimming took off 2 bases at V and 0 bases at J, with 11 bases between the two ends. The DNA for the CDR3 is TGTGCCAGTAGTATATGGATGGACAGCTCCTACGAGCAGTACTTC. It yields the protein CASSIWMDSSYEQYF.

This clone was detected a few times. V gene TRBV5-4 combines with J gene TRBJ1-1; D possibly corresponds to TRBD1 (5 bases). The V end was cut by 4 bases, the J end by 2 bases, with 12 bases between. The CDR3 covers 14 residues. The germline CDR1 and CDR2 sequences are SGHNT and YYREEE (reference sequence). The CDR3 DNA follows: TGTGCCAGCAGCGCGACAGTAAGCAACACTGAAGCTTTCTTT. Translation gives CASSATVSNTEAFF.

V is TRBV5-8 and J is TRBJ1-5, with 7 bases fitting TRBD1. The trim removed 2 bases at V and 2 bases at J, leaving 7 bases unmatched. Germline V gene sequence: CDR1 SGHTS, CDR2 YDEGEE. The CDR3 is made up of 16 amino acids. CDR3 nucleotide sequence: TGTGCCAGCAGCTTTCGGACAGGAGGAGGCAATCAGCCCCAGCATTTT. Translated, it gives CASSFRTGGGNQPQHF. Full variable domain (missing parts from reference TRBV5-8 and TRBJ1-5): EAGVTQSPTHLIKTRGQQATLRCSPISGHTSVYWYQQALGLGLQFLLWYDEGEERNRGNFPPRFSGRQFPNYSSELNVNALELEDSALYLCASSFRTGGGNQPQHFGDGTRLSIL.

The chain combines TRBV9 with TRBJ1-1; 11 bases map to TRBD1. The V gene's germline CDR1 is SGDLS and CDR2 YYNGEE. After removal of 2 bases from V and 2 bases from J, the junction contained 2 bases not matched to a gene. This CDR3 comprises 15 residues. The CDR3, as DNA: TGTGCCAGCAGCGTTCGGACAGGGGGCAACACTGAAGCTTTCTTT. Protein product: CASSVRTGGNTEAFF. The variable domain in full, with the rest retrieved from reference TRBV9 and TRBJ1-1, is DSGVTQTPKHLITATGQRVTLRCSPRSGDLSVYWYQQSLDQGLQFLIQYYNGEERAKGNILERFSAQQFPDLHSELNLSSLELGDSALYFCASSVRTGGNTEAFFGQGTRLTVV.

The chain uses TRBV30 and TRBJ1-5; D ambiguous. V lost 3 bases and J lost 3, with 9 bases in between. The CDR3 has 13 amino acids. CDR1 and CDR2 (germline): GTSNPN, SVGIG (reference sequence). The CDR3 DNA sequence: TGTGCCTGGAGCTCCGGAGACAATCAGCCCCAGCATTTT. This codes for CAWSSGDNQPQHF.

The chain links TRBV27 to TRBJ1-1, with a possible D match to TRBD1 (6 bases). Germline assignment: CDR1 MNHEY and CDR2 SMNVEV (reference sequence). V lost 5 bases, J lost 11 bases, and 15 bases lay in between. The CDR3 spans 12 residues. The chain's CDR3 is CASSLRGGSAFF. Here the CDR3 DNA reads TGTGCCAGCAGTCTCAGAGGGGGTTCGGCTTTCTTT.

The V gene is TRBV4-1, the J gene TRBJ2-4, with 9 bases that match TRBD1. The germline V gene has CDR1 MGHRA and CDR2 YSYEKL. This CDR3 is 15 amino acids long. Trimming removed 5 bases from V and 4 bases from J; junction bases left unmatched: 6. CDR3 region: CASSSPTGGKNIQYF. CDR3 coding DNA: TGCGCCAGCAGCTCCCCGACAGGGGGAAAAAACATTCAGTACTTC.

CDR3: CASSLLGAQETQYF. The CDR3 DNA follows: TGTGCCAGCAGCTTGTTGGGAGCCCAAGAGACCCAGTACTTC. V usage is TRBV5-6 and J usage is TRBJ2-5; D perhaps matches TRBD2 (5 bases). V lost 1 base and J lost 1, with 8 bases in between. The CDR3 length is 14 residues. The germline CDR1 and CDR2 sequences are SGHDT and YYEEEE. The full variable domain, rest sourced from reference TRBV5-6 and TRBJ2-5, is DAGVTQSPTHLIKTRGQQVTLRCSPKSGHDTVSWYQQALGQGPQFIFQYYEEEERQRGNFPDRFSGHQFPNYSSELNVNALLLGDSALYLCASSLLGAQETQYFGPGTRLLVL.

CDR3 bases: TGTGCCATCAGTGAAGCCAGGGGTGGCGAGCAGTACGTC. Amino acids: CAISEARGGEQYV. The chain combines TRBV10-3 with TRBJ2-7, with a tentative D call TRBD1 (6 bases). The CDR3 totals 13 residues. Trimming shortened V by 3 bases and J by 6 bases, and 12 bases separated the two germline ends. Germline V gives CDR1 ENHRY, CDR2 SYGVKD.

The count of this clone is one. The genes are TRBV5-1 and TRBJ2-7; the D is unclear. This CDR3 spans 15 amino acids. V was trimmed by 5 bases and J by 6 bases, leaving 21 bases between them. Germline CDR1 is SGHRS and CDR2 is YFSETQ. The CDR3 DNA reads TGCGCCAGCAGGAAACCTGGTAACACCCCCCTCGAGCAGTACTTC. Translating it yields CASRKPGNTPLEQYF.

The rearrangement uses TRBV10-3 and TRBJ2-1, with 12 positions matching TRBD2. Germline V gene sequence: CDR1 ENHRY, CDR2 SYGVKD. There are 15 residues in the CDR3. Trimming removed 4 bases from V and 5 bases from J; junction bases left unmatched: 3. This chain's CDR3 is CAISASGRADNEQFF. The CDR3 DNA sequence: TGTGCCATCAGTGCTAGCGGGAGGGCCGACAATGAGCAGTTCTTC.

This chain joins TRBV27 and TRBJ2-5, with 7 bases aligning to TRBD1. CDR1 and CDR2 (germline): MNHEY, SMNVEV (reference sequence). The trim removed 2 bases at V and 6 bases at J, leaving 3 bases unmatched. The CDR3 length is 13 residues. The CDR3 sequence is CASSLGRGQTQYF. Here the CDR3 DNA reads TGTGCCAGCAGTTTAGGTAGGGGGCAGACCCAGTACTTC.

This chain joins TRBV11-1 and TRBJ2-7; D is possibly TRBD1 (5 bases). V lost 5 bases to trimming and J lost 4 bases, with 12 bases between them. The CDR3 length is 13 residues. CDR1 and CDR2 from the germline V gene are SGHAT and FQDESV (reference sequence). The CDR3 DNA reads as TGTGCCAGCAGCCAGGGTGGTCTTTACGAGCAGTACGTC. Translation gives CASSQGGLYEQYV.

This chain connects TRBV5-1 to TRBJ2-7, with 9 bases identical to TRBD1. After removal of 2 bases from V and 2 bases from J, the junction contained 5 bases not matched to a gene. Germline-derived CDR1 and CDR2 are SGHRS and YFSETQ. CDR3 length: 15 amino acids. CDR3 region: CASSFTGGGTYEQYV. CDR3 sequence (DNA): TGCGCCAGCAGCTTCACAGGGGGCGGAACCTACGAGCAGTACGTC.

The chain uses TRBV6-5 and TRBJ2-1, with no clear D. V was pared by 4 bases and J by 5 bases, with 6 bases between. CDR1 and CDR2 (germline): MNHEY, SVGAGI. The length of the CDR3 is 12 residues. The CDR3 reads CASSFRDNEQFF. The CDR3, as DNA: TGTGCCAGCAGTTTCCGCGACAATGAGCAGTTCTTC.

The genes are TRBV19 and TRBJ2-2; D may be TRBD1 (6 bases). This CDR3 is 14 amino acids long. V dropped 10 bases and J dropped 0 bases, with 12 bases sitting between them. CDR1 LNHDA and CDR2 SQIVND come from the germline V gene (reference sequence). The CDR3 DNA follows: TGTGCCACTGAGACAGGCTCGAACACCGGGGAGCTGTTTTTT. Translation: CATETGSNTGELFF.

This chain links TRBV2 with TRBJ2-1; D may be TRBD2 (6 bases). Per the germline V gene, CDR1 is SNHLY and CDR2 is FYNNEI. V lost 5 bases and J lost 9, with 14 bases in between. This CDR3 comprises 13 residues. CDR3 in DNA: TGTGCCAGCAGTCTTAACGGGAGTGGTGAGCAGTTCTTC. Translating it yields CASSLNGSGEQFF.

The chain carries TRBV15 and TRBJ2-3, with TRBD1 matching 7 bases. CDR1 and CDR2 (germline): LNHNV, YYDKDF (reference sequence). V trimming: 3 bases; J trimming: 3 bases; junction bases outside the gene matches: 6. The CDR3 contains 15 residues. The CDR3 protein is CATSRAGRGTDTQYF. CDR3 bases: TGTGCCACCAGCAGGGCGGGCAGGGGGACAGATACGCAGTATTTT.

This clone was recorded a few times. This chain uses TRBV2 with TRBJ1-4; D perhaps matches TRBD1 (5 bases). V lost 8 bases to trimming and J lost 8 bases, with 6 bases between them. Germline values: CDR1 SNHLY, CDR2 FYNNEI. The CDR3 is made up of 10 amino acids. CDR3: CASGGEKLFF. CDR3 sequence (DNA): TGTGCCAGCGGGGGGGAAAAACTGTTTTTT.

This clone came up a few times. V is TRBV7-3 and J is TRBJ1-1; D not resolved. The CDR3 is 15 amino acids. CDR1 and CDR2 from the germline V gene are SGHTA and FQGTGA. Trimming took off 4 bases at V and 11 bases at J, with 23 bases between the two ends. DNA of the CDR3: TGTGCCAGCAGCTACGATCCGTCCAGTAGAAGGGAGGCTTTCTTT. Translated, it gives CASSYDPSSRREAFF.

DNA for the CDR3: TGTGCCACCAGCAGAGGAAGGGGCCCCACCGGGGAGCTGTTTTTT. It translates to CATSRGRGPTGELFF. V usage is TRBV15 and J usage is TRBJ2-2; D may be TRBD1 (5 bases). V was shortened by 1 base and J by 4 bases, with 10 bases between the two germline ends. From germline, CDR1 is LNHNV and CDR2 YYDKDF (reference sequence). The CDR3 extends over 15 amino acids.